These 10 T cell receptor beta chains were sequenced from one sample in a study of control samples from healthy donors and cancer patients. TCRdb keeps only in-frame clones here, not all; method: immunoSEQ multiplex PCR. This sample carries roughly 70,000 clones, over 75% of them seen once, and the ten largest clones take roughly 28%. The sequenced sample consisted of blood. These receptors originate from a man over 45 in good health.

The chain carries TRBV5-4 and TRBJ2-1, with 10 bases that match TRBD2. CDR1 and CDR2 from the germline V gene are SGHNT and YYREEE (reference sequence). CDR3 length: 15 residues. With V trimmed by 1 base and J by 6 bases, 4 bases remained unmatched. The chain's CDR3 is CASSLQLAGVNEQFF. In DNA, the CDR3 is TGTGCCAGCAGCTTGCAGCTAGCGGGGGTCAATGAGCAGTTCTTC.

V and J are TRBV20-1 and TRBJ2-1, with a possible D match to TRBD1 (5 bases). The CDR3 has 15 residues. V lost 3 bases and J lost 10, with 22 bases in between. CDR1 is DFQATT, CDR2 SNEGSKA, per germline (reference sequence). DNA for the CDR3: TGCAGTGCTAGTGTGGTCCGACTTGTGGGGCTCGAGCAGTTCTTC. It codes for CSASVVRLVGLEQFF.

J is TRBJ1-2 and V is TRBV24-1, with 7 bases identical to TRBD1. Trimming took 2 bases from V and 7 from J; bases not matched to a gene: 3. This CDR3 comprises 13 residues. Per the germline V gene, CDR1 is KGHDR and CDR2 is SFDVKD. The CDR3 nucleotides are TGTGCCACCAGTGATTGGACAGGAGCTGGCTACACCTTC. Its translation: CATSDWTGAGYTF.

V gene TRBV14 combines with J gene TRBJ1-2, with no clear D. Trimming took 3 bases from V and 7 from J, leaving 18 bases between them. The CDR3 runs 15 residues. CDR1 and CDR2 from the germline V gene are SGHDN and FVKESK. CDR3 nucleotide sequence: TGTGCCAGCAGCCATGAGCCAAGTTACATGGTTGGCTACACCTTC. As protein: CASSHEPSYMVGYTF.

This chain joins TRBV30 and TRBJ2-3; D is uncertain. Between the trimmed V and J ends, which lost 2 bases and 4 bases, there was a span of 10 bases. The CDR3 length is 13 residues. Per the germline V gene, CDR1 is GTSNPN and CDR2 is SVGIG (reference sequence). The CDR3 coding sequence is TGTGCCTGGAGTAACCCCCCTGCAGATACGCAGTATTTT. Translating it yields CAWSNPPADTQYF.

The chain joins TRBV6-5 to TRBJ1-2; D gene unclear. Trimming took off 7 bases at V and 4 bases at J, with 10 bases between the two ends. The germline gives CDR1 MNHEY, CDR2 SVGAGI. The CDR3 has 12 amino acids. The CDR3 loop is CASTTDRYGYTF. In nucleotides, the CDR3 is TGTGCCAGCACCACGGACCGCTATGGCTACACCTTC.

The CDR3 reads CASSHRVDRTYTDSYEQYF. CDR3 sequence (DNA): TGTGCCAGCAGCCATCGAGTGGACAGGACCTATACCGATTCCTACGAGCAGTACTTC. This chain joins TRBV7-9 and TRBJ2-7; 7 positions match TRBD1. The CDR3 runs 19 residues. From germline, CDR1 is SEHNR and CDR2 FQNEAQ (reference sequence). J was trimmed by 1 base and V by 5 bases; bases with no gene match: 20.

The chain carries TRBV30 and TRBJ2-1; D is unresolved. This CDR3 spans 11 amino acids. V lost 1 base, J lost 8 bases, and 6 bases lay in between. The germline V gene has CDR1 GTSNPN and CDR2 SVGIG (reference sequence). The CDR3 nucleotides are TGTGCCTGGAGTGAGGTGGATGAGCAGTTCTTC. Translation gives CAWSEVDEQFF.

The J gene is TRBJ2-1, the V gene TRBV7-8; 12 bases fit TRBD2. This CDR3 has 16 amino acids. The ends lost 1 base at V and 16 bases at J; junction bases unmatched: 14. In germline, CDR1 is SGHVS, CDR2 FQNEAQ. CDR3 nucleotide sequence: TGTGCCAGCAGCTTAGAGATGGGGCTAGCGGGAGGGCCGTTCTTCTTC. Residues: CASSLEMGLAGGPFFF.

V and J are TRBV27 and TRBJ2-6, with D hard to call. V lost 3 bases and J lost 1, with 16 bases in between. The CDR3 is made up of 18 amino acids. Germline values: CDR1 MNHEY, CDR2 SMNVEV (reference sequence). This chain's CDR3 is CASSFSQLVGSGANVLTF. The CDR3 DNA follows: TGTGCCAGCAGTTTCAGTCAATTAGTTGGATCTGGGGCCAACGTCCTGACTTTC.